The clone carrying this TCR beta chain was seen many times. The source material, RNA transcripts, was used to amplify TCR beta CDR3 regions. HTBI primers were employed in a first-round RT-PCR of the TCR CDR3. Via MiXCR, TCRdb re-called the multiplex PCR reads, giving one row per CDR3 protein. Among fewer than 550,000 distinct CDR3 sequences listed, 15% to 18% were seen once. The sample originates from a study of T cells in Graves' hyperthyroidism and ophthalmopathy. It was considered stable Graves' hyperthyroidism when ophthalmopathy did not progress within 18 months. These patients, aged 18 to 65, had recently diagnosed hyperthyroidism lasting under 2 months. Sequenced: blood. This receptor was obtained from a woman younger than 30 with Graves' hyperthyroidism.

CDR3 in DNA: TGCAGCGTACCTGGGACAGCCTCCTATGGCTACACCTTC. It translates to CSVPGTASYGYTF. This chain uses TRBV29-1 with TRBJ1-2; 7 bases are a match to TRBD1. V gave up 6 bases and J gave up 4 bases; unmatched junction bases: 8. Germline CDR1 and CDR2: SQVTM and ANQGSEA. This CDR3 region has 13 residues.